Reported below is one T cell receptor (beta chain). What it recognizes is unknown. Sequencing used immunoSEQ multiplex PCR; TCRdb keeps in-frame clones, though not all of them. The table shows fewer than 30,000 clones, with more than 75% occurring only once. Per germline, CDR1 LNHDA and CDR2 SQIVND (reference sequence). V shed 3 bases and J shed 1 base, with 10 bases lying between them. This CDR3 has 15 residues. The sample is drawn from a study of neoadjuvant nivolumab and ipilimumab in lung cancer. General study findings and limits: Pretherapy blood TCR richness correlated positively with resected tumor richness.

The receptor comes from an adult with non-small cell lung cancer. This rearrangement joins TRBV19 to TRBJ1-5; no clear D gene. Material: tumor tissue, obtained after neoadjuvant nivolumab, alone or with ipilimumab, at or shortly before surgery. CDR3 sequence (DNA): TGTGCCAGTAGTATTGTGAGGAGAAGCAATCAGCCCCAGCATTTT. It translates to CASSIVRRSNQPQHF.